This TCR beta chain is drawn from a study of shared clonotypes between healthy human individuals. On this clone itself: Its antigen is not known.

It was at deep level that the assay was run. The data were produced by immunoSEQ multiplex PCR, yet TCRdb's version contains in-frame clones alone and is incomplete. The sample carries 2 million to 3 million clones, 80% to 95% recorded once. The ends were cut back, 2 bases at V and 8 bases at J, with 10 bases in the middle. From germline, CDR1 is SGHTS and CDR2 YDEGEE. This CDR3 comprises 12 residues. Study results and caveats: Naive subsets usually exceeded memory subsets in estimated richness. Expectations were that clonotype sharing among donors would be affected by sequencing depth. Clonotype sharing across four donors was observed for about 4.8% of naive CD4 clonotypes.

Sequenced material: naive CD4+ T cells from PBMCs. The subset here: CD45RA+ positively selected. The TCR was taken from a man aged 18 to 30 in good health. Some clones in this sample may be carry-over from other donors' samples. This rearrangement joins TRBV5-8 to TRBJ1-1; no clear D gene. The CDR3 nucleotides read TGTGCCAGCAGCTTTGTCTCTCTAGAAGCTTTCTTT. Protein product: CASSFVSLEAFF.